This T cell receptor (beta chain) was sequenced during a study of blood T cell repertoires in COVID-19 (TCRdb year 2020). Concerning the study at large: Samples from collaborators originated in the United States, Italy and Spain and spanned both the acute and convalescent phases of COVID-19. Sample metadata almost always included a de-identified subject ID, COVID-19 status, age in years and sex. Samples were obtained from the ongoing ImmuneRACE study (first 160 participants) and from 1,254 subjects provided by 6 global collaborators. Where HLA class I and class II types were available, the types were taken from metadata supplied by the sample provider, not from assay-based typing. The dataset comprised deeply sampled blood TCRbeta repertoires from subjects exposed to, actively infected with, or recovered from COVID-19. The repertoires were made available in a free public database intended to serve as a resource for research on the immune response to SARS-CoV-2. The material from the prospective study consisted of cDNA or gDNA derived from T cells, B-cell-depleted T cells, or PBMCs. The investigation overall reported the following: How much clinical and demographic metadata was included differed by source and by participant, and the metadata was provided uncurated.

TCRbeta CDR3 regions were amplified from genomic DNA by means of the immunoSEQ Assay, a bias-controlled multiplex PCR. The paper's processing steps were these. Within the assay, amplification of reference gene primers was used to estimate how many nucleated cells each sample contained. Sequence reads were collapsed and filtered to measure the absolute abundance of every unique TCRbeta CDR3 rearrangement. Productive Simpson clonality was computed per sample as the square root of Simpson's diversity index over productive rearrangements. As stored in TCRdb, this immuneACCESS dataset retains in-frame rearrangements with V and J assigned. A fraction of the clones does not appear; measured against another copy, unresolved V genes explain less than half of the discrepancy, and the remainder lacks a known reason. That table furnishes V, J and clone size, whereas the DNA furnished D and trimming. This sample gives hundreds of thousands of clones in total; around 84% of them show up just once. The ten largest clones add up to 20% of the sample.

About this clone: The specificity of this receptor is unknown. No qualities accompany the bases; no much larger clone lies one base away.

Each collaborating institution followed its own protocols to collect whole blood in K2EDTA tubes. For TCRbeta analysis, collaborators shipped samples as frozen whole blood, isolated PBMCs, or DNA extracted from either of those sample types. As encoded in the germline V gene (reference sequence), CDR1 is SEHNR while CDR2 is FQNEAQ. Reading from cysteine to phenylalanine, the CDR3 counts 14 amino acids. The DNA shown is the 42-base CDR3, in frame from base 1. V is pruned by 5 bases and J by 5 bases, leaving 7 bases of the junction without a gene match. The specimen was peripheral blood. This TCR was sampled from a man in his thirties or forties with active or convalescent COVID-19. The chain is encoded by TRBV7-9 joined to TRBJ1-1; 8 bases in the junction line up with TRBD1. The sequenced DNA is TGTGCCAGCAGCCCCGGACAGGGTAGGACTGAAGCTTTCTTT. This gives the protein CASSPGQGRTEAFF.